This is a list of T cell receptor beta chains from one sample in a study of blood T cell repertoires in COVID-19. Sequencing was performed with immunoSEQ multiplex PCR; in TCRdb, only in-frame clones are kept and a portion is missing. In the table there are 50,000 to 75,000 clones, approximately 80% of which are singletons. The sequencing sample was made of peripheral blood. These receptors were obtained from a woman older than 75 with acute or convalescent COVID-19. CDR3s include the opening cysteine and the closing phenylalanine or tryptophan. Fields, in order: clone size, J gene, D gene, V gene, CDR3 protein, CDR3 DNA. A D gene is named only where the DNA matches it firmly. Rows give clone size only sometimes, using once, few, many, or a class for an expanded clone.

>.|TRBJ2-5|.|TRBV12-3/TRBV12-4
CASSFSSSETQYF
TGTGCCAGCAGTTTCTCCTCTTCGGAGACCCAGTACTTC
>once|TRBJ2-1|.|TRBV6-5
CASSYRTVSQRNEQFF
TGTGCCAGCAGTTACCGGACAGTATCCCAACGGAATGAGCAGTTCTTC
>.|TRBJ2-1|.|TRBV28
CASRPTGASDDEQFF
TGTGCCAGCAGACCAACCGGGGCTAGCGACGATGAGCAGTTCTTC
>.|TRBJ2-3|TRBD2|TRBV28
CASSFGPRGVGTDTQYF
TGTGCCAGCAGTTTTGGCCCCCGGGGGGTCGGCACAGATACGCAGTATTTT
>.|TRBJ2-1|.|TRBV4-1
CASSHFAGNYNEQFF
TGCGCCAGCAGCCATTTTGCGGGGAACTACAATGAGCAGTTCTTC
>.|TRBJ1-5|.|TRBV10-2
CASRPQHF
TGCGCCAGCCGGCCCCAGCATTTT
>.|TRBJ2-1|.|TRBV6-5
CASSFSRGYNEQFF
TGTGCCAGCAGTTTCTCCCGGGGGTACAATGAGCAGTTCTTC
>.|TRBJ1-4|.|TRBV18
CASSPTSGISNEKLFF
TGTGCCAGCTCACCGACCTCGGGGATCAGTAATGAAAAACTGTTTTTT
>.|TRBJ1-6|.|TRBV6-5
CATARGGHSPLHF
TGTGCAACAGCACGGGGAGGGCATTCACCCCTCCACTTT
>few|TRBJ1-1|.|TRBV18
CASSPPWGSANTEAFF
TGTGCCAGCTCCCCACCGTGGGGCAGCGCCAACACTGAAGCTTTCTTT
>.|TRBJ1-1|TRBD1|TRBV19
CASSPTGRTEAFF
TGTGCCAGTTCCCCGACAGGGCGCACTGAAGCTTTCTTT
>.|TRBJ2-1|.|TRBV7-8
CASRPSSYNEQFF
TGTGCCAGCAGACCGAGCTCCTACAATGAGCAGTTCTTC
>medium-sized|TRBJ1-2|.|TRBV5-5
CASSLTQGVSGYTF
TGTGCCAGCAGCTTAACACAGGGCGTTAGCGGCTACACCTTC
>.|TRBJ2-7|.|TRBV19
CASSIAHLYEQYF
TGTGCCAGTAGTATCGCGCACCTTTACGAGCAGTACTTC
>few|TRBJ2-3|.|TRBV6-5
CASRASTGDTQYF
TGTGCCAGCAGAGCCAGTACAGGGGATACGCAGTATTTT
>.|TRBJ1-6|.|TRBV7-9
CASGSDSYNSPLHF
TGTGCCAGCGGCTCGGACAGTTATAATTCACCCCTCCACTTT
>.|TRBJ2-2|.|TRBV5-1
CASSDPTQVKTGELFF
TGCGCCAGCAGTGATCCCACACAGGTAAAAACCGGGGAGCTGTTTTTT
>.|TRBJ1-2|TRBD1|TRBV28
CASSPGTVLMGYTF
TGTGCCAGCAGCCCGGGGACAGTCCTTATGGGCTACACCTTC
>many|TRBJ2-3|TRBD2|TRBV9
CASSVGTTTTDTQYF
TGTGCCAGCAGCGTCGGGACTACAACCACAGATACGCAGTATTTT
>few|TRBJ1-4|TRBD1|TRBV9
CASSATGGEKLFF
TGTGCCAGCAGCGCCACAGGGGGAGAAAAACTGTTTTTT
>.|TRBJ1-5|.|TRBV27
CASRGGQMSNQPQHF
TGTGCCAGCAGGGGCGGACAGATGAGCAATCAGCCCCAGCATTTT
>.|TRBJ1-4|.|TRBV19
CASSLVGRRATNEKLFF
TGTGCCAGTAGCCTCGTCGGTAGGAGGGCAACTAATGAAAAACTGTTTTTT
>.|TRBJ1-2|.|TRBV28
CASSQQTGYGYTF
TGTGCCAGCAGTCAGCAGACGGGCTATGGCTACACCTTC
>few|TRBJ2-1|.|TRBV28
CASSPHGLIEQFF
TGTGCCAGCAGTCCACACGGACTGATTGAGCAGTTCTTC
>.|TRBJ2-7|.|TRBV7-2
CASRPQGATYYEQYF
TGTGCCAGCAGACCACAGGGTGCCACCTACTACGAGCAGTACTTC